The 21 T cell receptor beta chains presented below share a single source sample, sequenced in a study of cytomegalovirus exposure and HLA in healthy donors (dated by TCRdb to the late 2010s). The library was prepared using the immunoSEQ multiplex PCR assay. A mixture of 60 forward primers for TCR Vbeta segments and 13 reverse primers for TCR Jbeta segments was used in the multiplex PCR. TCRdb carries this immuneACCESS record with in-frame sequences only. Its versions omit some clonotypes, under half of them owing to an unresolved V gene in the studies checked, with the rest unexplained. This sample holds about 90,000 clones; 74% were observed only once. The leading ten clones occupy approximately 20% of the sample. Sequenced sample: PBMCs. The receptor set was obtained from a man in his thirties or forties in good health and CMV-seropositive.

Here the CDR3 DNA reads TGTGCCAGCAGCTCCATGCCAGGGGCAGCTAATGAAAAACTGTTTTTT. Its translation: CASSSMPGAANEKLFF. V and J are TRBV28 and TRBJ1-4; a possible D gene is TRBD1 (6 bases). The CDR3 sequence is 16 residues long. Trimming pared 6 bases from V and 3 bases from J, leaving 17 bases between. Germline V gives CDR1 MDHEN, CDR2 SYDVKM.

The gene calls are TRBV5-1 and TRBJ1-1, with TRBD1 matching 10 bases. This CDR3 has 15 amino acids. V dropped 0 bases and J dropped 8; count of bases not matched to a gene: 7. Germline V lookup: CDR1 SGHRS, CDR2 YFSETQ. This CDR3 reads CASSLEGQGLAEAFF. DNA of the CDR3: TGCGCCAGCAGCTTGGAGGGACAGGGGCTTGCAGAAGCTTTCTTT.

The rearrangement joins TRBV30 to TRBJ2-5; 8 nucleotides line up with TRBD1. The DNA matches TRBJ2-7 better at its end, which makes the J call doubtful. This CDR3 region has 15 residues. Germline CDR1 reads GTSNPN; CDR2 reads SVGIG (reference sequence). For the CDR3, the DNA is TGTGCCTGGTCGGGGGAATGGACAGGGCCCTACGAGCAGTACTTC. This translates into CAWSGEWTGPYEQYF.

The genes are TRBV19 and TRBJ2-3; a weak D match, TRBD2 (5 bases). V shed 5 bases and J shed 4 bases, with 19 bases lying between them. The CDR3 consists of 16 residues. Per germline, CDR1 LNHDA and CDR2 SQIVND (reference sequence). CDR3 coding DNA: TGTGCCAGTAGTTCCTCCTCTAGCCTGGGCTCAGATACGCAGTATTTT. Protein sequence: CASSSSSSLGSDTQYF.

The chain recombines TRBV5-6 with TRBJ2-5; 7 nucleotides line up with TRBD1. Per germline, CDR1 SGHDT and CDR2 YYEEEE. The trim removed 8 bases at V and 5 bases at J, leaving 12 bases unmatched. The CDR3 is made up of 14 amino acids. Here the CDR3 DNA reads TGTGCCAGTGCAAAGGGGGCGCTCAGGGAGACCCAGTACTTC. Its protein is CASAKGALRETQYF.

CDR3 sequence reads: CASSHDGYQETQYF. The CDR3 DNA follows: TGTGCCAGCAGTCACGACGGGTACCAAGAGACCCAGTACTTC. This sequence joins TRBV6-1 and TRBJ2-5; no definite D call. The V gene lost 5 bases and the J gene lost 0 bases, with 10 bases spanning the gap. The CDR3 loop spans 14 amino acids. CDR1 MNHNS and CDR2 SASEGT come from the germline V gene.

The chain employs TRBV2 and TRBJ2-5; 9 nucleotides agree with TRBD1. CDR1 SNHLY and CDR2 FYNNEI come from the germline V gene. The CDR3 contains 15 residues. The V and J ends lost 5 bases and 4 bases, in that order; junction bases with no gene match: 8. CDR3 loop: CASSLFGQGRETQYF. The CDR3 DNA reads as TGTGCCAGCAGTCTCTTCGGACAGGGGAGAGAGACCCAGTACTTC.

The chain combines TRBV18 with TRBJ1-3; D gene ambiguous. This CDR3 region has 13 residues. The germline V gene encodes CDR1 KGHSH and CDR2 LQKENI. Trimming took off 2 bases at V and 3 bases at J, with 5 bases between the two ends. The CDR3 loop reads CASSPNNGNTIYF. The CDR3 bases are TGTGCCAGCTCACCAAACAATGGAAACACCATATATTTT.

V usage is TRBV19 and J usage is TRBJ2-5; D possibly corresponds to TRBD1 (7 bases). The CDR3 is made up of 13 amino acids. Trimming pared 7 bases from V and 2 bases from J, leaving 11 bases between. Germline CDR1 is LNHDA and CDR2 is SQIVND (reference sequence). The CDR3 DNA reads TGTGCCAGTACAGGGGGGCCTCAAGAGACCCAGTACTTC. Protein sequence: CASTGGPQETQYF.

The sample holds a few counts of this clone. This chain uses TRBV5-4 with TRBJ1-1; D remains unclear. Trimming removed 6 bases from V and 5 bases from J, with 14 bases in between. The length of the CDR3 is 13 residues. Germline CDR1 reads SGHNT; CDR2 reads YYREEE (reference sequence). The CDR3 loop reads CASTPSGDTEAFF. The CDR3 DNA follows: TGTGCCAGCACCCCATCCGGGGATACTGAAGCTTTCTTT.

This clone appeared a single time. The chain links TRBV6-5 to TRBJ1-1, with 7 bases lining up with TRBD1. The CDR3 totals 14 residues. Trimming took 5 bases from V and 0 from J; bases not matched to a gene: 3. Germline V CDR1 and CDR2: MNHEY, SVGAGI. Here the CDR3 DNA reads TGTGCCAGCAGTCGGGGACAGATGAACACTGAAGCTTTCTTT. Translated: CASSRGQMNTEAFF.

The V call is TRBV5-1, the J call TRBJ1-1, with no clear D. The V gene lost 4 bases and the J gene lost 1 base, with 17 bases spanning the gap. Per the germline V gene, CDR1 is SGHRS and CDR2 is YFSETQ. CDR3 length equals 16 residues. CDR3 region: CASSPAGESRNTEAFF. The CDR3 coding sequence is TGCGCCAGCAGCCCCGCCGGGGAGAGTCGGAACACTGAAGCTTTCTTT.

The genes are TRBV5-4 and TRBJ2-7; 10 positions match TRBD1. Germline V gene data show CDR1 as SGHNT and CDR2 as YYREEE (reference sequence). The V segment lost 0 bases and the J segment 3 bases; nucleotides outside the gene matches: 6. The CDR3 totals 16 residues. CDR3 in amino acids: CASSLEPGQGLYEQYF. Written as DNA, the CDR3 is TGTGCCAGCAGCTTGGAACCGGGACAGGGGCTCTACGAGCAGTACTTC.

V gene TRBV6-5 combines with J gene TRBJ2-3, with unresolved D. Germline CDR1 MNHEY, CDR2 SVGAGI. The length of the CDR3 is 13 residues. V gave up 0 bases and J gave up 6 bases, with 7 bases separating them. Here the CDR3 reads CASSYSLGDTQYF. The CDR3 nucleotides read TGTGCCAGCAGTTACTCTCTCGGGGATACGCAGTATTTT.

This clone has a handful of counts. V and J are TRBV4-3 and TRBJ2-3, with 7 bases matching TRBD1. Germline V gene lookup returns CDR1 LGHNA and CDR2 YSLEER. The ends lost 0 bases at V and 2 bases at J; junction bases unmatched: 8. This CDR3 contains 17 residues. The CDR3 spells CASSQDATGDHTDTQYF. CDR3 in DNA: TGCGCCAGCAGCCAAGATGCAACAGGGGACCACACAGATACGCAGTATTTT.

The chain carries TRBV28 and TRBJ2-5, with a weak D call TRBD2 (6 bases). V lost 7 bases to trimming and J lost 5 bases, with 14 bases between them. CDR1 is MDHEN and CDR2 is SYDVKM in the germline V gene. The CDR3 consists of 13 residues. This CDR3 reads CASNGGYKETQYF. The CDR3 DNA follows: TGTGCCAGCAATGGAGGGTATAAGGAGACCCAGTACTTC.

This clone was seen only a few times. The V gene is TRBV5-4, the J gene TRBJ1-4; D unresolved. Trimming removed 0 bases from V and 0 bases from J, with 12 bases in between. The CDR3 extends over 17 amino acids. CDR1 and CDR2 from the germline V gene are SGHNT and YYREEE (reference sequence). In DNA, the CDR3 is TGTGCCAGCAGCTTGGCACAAGGAGACGCAACTAATGAAAAACTGTTTTTT. Translation gives CASSLAQGDATNEKLFF. Together with reference TRBV5-4 and TRBJ1-4, the CDR3 gives the full variable domain: ETGVTQSPTHLIKTRGQQVTLRCSSQSGHNTVSWYQQALGQGPQFIFQYYREEENGRGNFPPRFSGLQFPNYSSELNVNALELDDSALYLCASSLAQGDATNEKLFFGSGTQLSVL.

This sequence joins TRBV28 and TRBJ2-1, with TRBD2 matching 12 bases. Germline V gene sequence: CDR1 MDHEN, CDR2 SYDVKM. This CDR3 spans 17 amino acids. V shed 6 bases, J shed 6 bases, and the junction held 12 bases outside the gene matches. CDR3 sequence reads: CASRTSLAGGPSNEQFF. CDR3 in DNA: TGTGCCAGCAGGACATCACTAGCGGGAGGTCCCTCCAATGAGCAGTTCTTC.

The chain is built from TRBV9 and TRBJ1-1, with 8 bases identical to TRBD1. The CDR3 is 16 amino acids. After removal of 0 bases from V and 3 bases from J, the junction contained 7 bases not matched to a gene. Germline V gives CDR1 SGDLS, CDR2 YYNGEE. The DNA of the CDR3 is TGTGCCAGCAGCGTAGCCCCGCAGGGGGCCGACACTGAAGCTTTCTTT. It is translated as CASSVAPQGADTEAFF.

V and J are TRBV13 and TRBJ2-7; 9 bases map to TRBD1. This CDR3 has 14 residues. Germline CDR1 is PRHDT and CDR2 is FYEKMQ (reference sequence). V lost 5 bases to trimming and J lost 3 bases; unmatched junction nucleotides: 5. The CDR3 DNA sequence: TGTGCCAGCAGCCCGGCGACAGGGGGCTACGAGCAGTACTTC. Translation gives CASSPATGGYEQYF.

The chain combines TRBV5-1 with TRBJ2-5; D perhaps matches TRBD1 (7 bases). The CDR3 has 13 amino acids. V dropped 3 bases and J dropped 3 bases, with 9 bases sitting between them. Germline V gene lookup returns CDR1 SGHRS and CDR2 YFSETQ. The CDR3 protein is CASSSRGEETQYF. CDR3 DNA: TGCGCCAGCAGCTCCAGGGGGGAAGAGACCCAGTACTTC.